This T cell receptor beta chain was identified in a study of blood T cells in healthy people across ages. To note about this clonotype: Its antigen is as yet unknown.

The V gene's germline CDR1 is MNHNS and CDR2 SASEGT. The CDR3 runs 14 residues. V lost 1 base, J lost 1 base, and 7 bases lay in between. Primed by a sample-barcoded 5' primer and a J-beta primer mix, a second PCR proceeded for roughly 7 to 12 cycles. Every sample gave at least 2.5 million paired-end reads containing CDR3. Via MiXCR, TCRdb re-called the 5' RACE reads, giving one row per CDR3 protein. Of 800,000 to 1,000,000 distinct CDR3 sequences listed, around 48% are singletons. Study results and limitations: Older individuals had lower TCR beta diversity per million T cells (the decline was roughly linear). Higher naive T cell percentage went strongly together with higher TCR beta diversity. Researchers said unsorted PBMCs prevented a conclusive naive versus antigen-experienced comparison.

Sequenced material: blood. The gene calls are TRBV6-1 and TRBJ1-1; no clear D gene. This sequence was found in a man younger than 45 in good health. CDR3 loop: CASSEVMGNTEAFF. The CDR3 DNA is TGTGCCAGCAGTGAAGTGATGGGGAACACTGAAGCTTTCTTT.